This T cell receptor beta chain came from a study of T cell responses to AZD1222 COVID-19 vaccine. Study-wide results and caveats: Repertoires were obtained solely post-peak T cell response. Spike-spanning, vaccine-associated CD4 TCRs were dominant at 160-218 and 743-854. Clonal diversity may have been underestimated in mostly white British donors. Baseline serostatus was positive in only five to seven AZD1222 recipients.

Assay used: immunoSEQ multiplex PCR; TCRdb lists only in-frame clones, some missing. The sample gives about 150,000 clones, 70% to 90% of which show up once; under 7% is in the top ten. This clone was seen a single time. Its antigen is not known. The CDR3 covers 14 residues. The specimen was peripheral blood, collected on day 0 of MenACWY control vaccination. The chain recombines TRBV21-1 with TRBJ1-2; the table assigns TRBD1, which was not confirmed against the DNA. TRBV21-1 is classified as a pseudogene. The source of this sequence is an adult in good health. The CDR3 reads CASSIDRLNYGYTF. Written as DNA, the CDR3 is TGTGCCAGCAGCATCGACAGACTGAACTATGGCTACACCTTC.